Sequencing of this TCR beta chain was carried out in a study of control samples from healthy donors and cancer patients. The table came from immunoSEQ multiplex PCR; TCRdb's copy has only in-frame clones and leaves some out. Here the sample spans about 130,000 clones, around nine tenths being singletons. Specimen: blood. The clonotype comes from a man aged 18 to 30 in good health.

CDR3 coding DNA: TGTGCCAGTAGGAGCGGGGGGAGCTCCTACGAGCAGTACTTC. Residues: CASRSGGSSYEQYF. The chain employs TRBV19 and TRBJ2-7, with 9 bases that match TRBD2. The CDR3 consists of 14 residues. CDR1 is LNHDA, CDR2 SQIVND, per germline (reference sequence). V lost 6 bases to trimming and J lost 0 bases; unmatched junction nucleotides: 3. Filled out from reference TRBV19 and TRBJ2-7, the complete variable domain reads DGGITQSPKYLFRKEGQNVTLSCEQNLNHDAMYWYRQDPGQGLRLIYYSQIVNDFQKGDIAEGYSVSREKKESFPLTVTSAQKNPTAFYLCASRSGGSSYEQYFGPGTRLTVT.